This section outlines one TCR beta chain sequence together with its context. Its matching antigen is unknown. A sample-barcoded 5' primer and a J-beta primer mix were used in a second PCR of roughly 6 to 11 cycles. From the 5' RACE reads, TCRdb called clonotypes with MiXCR, one entry per CDR3 protein. Altogether about 800,000 distinct CDR3 sequences are present, approximately 25% being singletons, with the ten largest covering roughly 3.8%. Trimming shortened V by 1 base and J by 1 base, and 8 bases separated the two germline ends. The CDR3 has 14 residues. Germline V gene lookup returns CDR1 SGHTA and CDR2 FQGNSA. The sample belongs to a study of blood T cells in healthy people across ages. Study-wide points: Versus aged donors, long-lived donors had higher diversity and more naive CD4+ cells.

These data were likewise used in another study, on T cells of mothers and their children. That report notes: Every mother produced more than 8.5 million TCR beta CDR3 reads, whereas every child provided some 3 million.

The sequence was collected from a boy younger than 18 in good health. Sequences were obtained from blood. The chain has TRBV7-2 and TRBJ2-7; D is unclear. The CDR3 nucleotides read TGTGCCAGCAGCTTAGGAATCCGATCCTACGAGCAGTACTTC. Residues: CASSLGIRSYEQYF.